This paragraph covers one T cell receptor (beta chain) sequence. Its specificity is not known. The data belong to a study of PD-1 blockade in classical Hodgkin lymphoma. Time point specified: newly diagnosed, previously untreated cHL patient sample. CD4+ T cells were purified from thawed PBMCs by magnetic negative selection. Here immunoSEQ multiplex PCR was the method, and the copy in TCRdb shows in-frame clones only, minus some. The data hold 25,000 to 35,000 clones, with about nine tenths observed a single time. Study conclusions and caveats: Baseline TCR diversity was reportedly lower in newly diagnosed patients than healthy donors.

This CDR3 comprises 14 residues. Trimming cost V 0 bases and J 7 bases, with 10 bases left between them. Per the germline V gene, CDR1 is MNHEY and CDR2 is SVGAGI. The chain links TRBV6-5 to TRBJ1-5; D remains ambiguous. This clonotype was sampled from a human donor with classical Hodgkin lymphoma. Source material: CD4+ T cells from blood. CDR3 DNA sequence: TGTGCCAGCAGTTACTCGAAGGTTGGCCAGCCCCAGCATTTT. Residues: CASSYSKVGQPQHF.